The 10 T cell receptor beta chains below all came from one sample that was sequenced in a study of T-cell memory formation after mild COVID-19. Each CDR3 protein gets one entry after TCRdb re-called the 5' RACE reads with MiXCR. The sample lists around 200,000 distinct CDR3 sequences, about 20% occurring once. The sequenced sample consisted of PBMCs or a T cell subset sorted from them (not recorded which). The receptor set was obtained from an adult woman who had mild COVID-19 (a few samples of this study predate the infection). Cell type and time point are not known.

The table lists this clonotype with a few counts. This sequence joins TRBV4-1 and TRBJ2-3; TRBD2 might be the D (5 bases). The V gene lost 4 bases and the J gene lost 1 base, with 9 bases spanning the gap. Germline V gene sequence: CDR1 MGHRA, CDR2 YSYEKL. This CDR3 region has 14 residues. In DNA form, the CDR3 reads TGCGCCAGCAGCCCCGAGGGTCGCACAGATACGCAGTATTTT. This translates into CASSPEGRTDTQYF.

A few counts support this clonotype. The chain links TRBV7-2 to TRBJ2-5; TRBD2 is a possible D gene (5 bases). V was cut by 5 bases and J by 5 bases, with 24 bases left in between. The CDR3 has 17 residues. From germline, CDR1 is SGHTA and CDR2 FQGNSA. The CDR3 nucleotides read TGTGCCAGCAGCCCAATCGGTACGGGAAGGGCCGAGGAGACCCAGTACTTC. This encodes CASSPIGTGRAEETQYF.

In this sample, this clonotype turned up a few times. This chain links TRBV5-1 with TRBJ2-3; no reliable D call. V lost 5 bases to trimming and J lost 4 bases, with 14 bases between them. In germline, CDR1 is SGHRS, CDR2 YFSETQ. CDR3 length: 14 residues. CDR3 loop: CASRFDFSADTQYF. In DNA form, the CDR3 reads TGCGCCAGCAGATTTGACTTCTCCGCAGATACGCAGTATTTT.

In this sample, this clonotype turned up a few times. The V and J genes are TRBV6-5 and TRBJ2-1, with TRBD2 matching 9 bases. The junction had 11 bases not matched to a gene; V was cut back by 2 bases and J by 6 bases. The CDR3 totals 17 residues. CDR1 is MNHEY and CDR2 is SVGAGI in the germline V gene. CDR3 coding DNA: TGTGCCAGCAGTTACGTGGCGGGAGGGAGTGGGGGCAATGAGCAGTTCTTC. Translated, it gives CASSYVAGGSGGNEQFF.

The chain carries TRBV7-6 and TRBJ2-7; D may be TRBD1 or TRBD2 (6 bases each). The CDR3 extends over 13 amino acids. V was clipped by 4 bases and J by 3 bases, with 10 bases between them. Germline CDR1 is SGHVS and CDR2 is FNYEAQ. The CDR3, as DNA: TGTGCCAGCAGCTCGGGGGCCAACTACGAGCAGTACTTC. It codes for CASSSGANYEQYF.

This chain joins TRBV4-1 and TRBJ2-1; maybe TRBD1 (5 bases). Germline V gene data show CDR1 as MGHRA and CDR2 as YSYEKL. V lost 4 bases to trimming and J lost 10 bases, with 11 bases between them. The CDR3 loop spans 12 amino acids. For the CDR3, the DNA is TGCGCCAGCAGCCGGGGCCCCAGGGAGCAGTTCTTC. This encodes CASSRGPREQFF.

This clonotype has just a few counts. The chain uses TRBV10-3 and TRBJ1-2; the match to TRBD1 covers 8 bases. Germline V gene data show CDR1 as ENHRY and CDR2 as SYGVKD. CDR3 length: 14 residues. V shed 4 bases and J 0 bases; nucleotides not matched to a gene: 1. CDR3: CAISGQGTNYGYTF. The CDR3 bases are TGTGCCATCAGTGGACAGGGGACTAACTATGGCTACACCTTC.

The J gene is TRBJ1-1, the V gene TRBV4-1; D may be TRBD1 (5 bases). CDR1 MGHRA and CDR2 YSYEKL come from the germline V gene. V lost 1 base and J 0 bases, leaving 12 bases between the germline ends. CDR3 length equals 16 residues. The CDR3 spells CASSQGWGKMNTEAFF. The CDR3 bases are TGCGCCAGCAGCCAAGGTTGGGGGAAAATGAACACTGAAGCTTTCTTT.

J is TRBJ2-7 and V is TRBV9; no clear D gene. Germline-derived CDR1 and CDR2 are SGDLS and YYNGEE. This CDR3 has 14 residues. The ends were cut back, 0 bases at V and 3 bases at J, with 10 bases in the middle. CDR3 residues: CASSVGSGYYEQYF. As DNA, the CDR3 is TGTGCCAGCAGCGTAGGTTCAGGCTACTACGAGCAGTACTTC.

This clonotype was recorded many times. This chain uses TRBV15 with TRBJ2-6; D not resolved. This CDR3 has 16 amino acids. Germline CDR1 LNHNV, CDR2 YYDKDF (reference sequence). V gave up 0 bases and J gave up 1 base, with 7 bases separating them. The CDR3 protein is CATSRDQSSGANVLTF. The CDR3 DNA reads as TGTGCCACCAGCAGAGATCAAAGTTCTGGGGCCAACGTCCTGACTTTC.